These T cell receptor beta chains were read from a single sample in a study of OX40 agonist ivuxolimab in advanced cancers. Measured with immunoSEQ multiplex PCR; TCRdb has only the in-frame clones, and not every one. The repertoire holds 65,000 to 100,000 clones, about 91% seen once, with around 6.9% in the top ten. The material was CD4+ or CD8+ T cells sorted from blood, obtained in a trial of the OX40 agonist ivuxolimab. The receptors shown here come from an adult with an advanced solid tumor such as melanoma, head and neck, liver or kidney cancer. CDR3s include the opening cysteine and the closing phenylalanine or tryptophan. Each record gives: V gene, CDR3 protein.

v_gene: TRBV5-1
CDR3aa: CASSLGQIYGYTF

v_gene: TRBV15
CDR3aa: CATSRDKTNEKLFF

v_gene: TRBV5-1
CDR3aa: CASSQQDYEQYF

v_gene: TRBV5-6
CDR3aa: CASSLIAPGTDTQYF

v_gene: TRBV5-1
CDR3aa: CASSLASTPIEQYF

v_gene: TRBV18
CDR3aa: CASSQRTGENYGYTF

v_gene: TRBV19
CDR3aa: CASTTPGWNQPQHF

v_gene: TRBV6-5
CDR3aa: CASSLNTNSPLHF

v_gene: TRBV5-1
CDR3aa: CASSLGTGAGGGEQFF

v_gene: TRBV6-1
CDR3aa: CASSVNQPQHF

v_gene: TRBV28
CDR3aa: CASSPNGQGVWKTQYF

v_gene: TRBV5-6
CDR3aa: CASSFEGVWGAGNSPLHF

v_gene: TRBV29-1
CDR3aa: CSAAGRSNTEAFF

v_gene: TRBV7-9
CDR3aa: CASRDTRVNTEAFF

v_gene: TRBV10-3
CDR3aa: CAIGGAGNQPQHF

v_gene: TRBV28
CDR3aa: CASSGTPMFVNTEAFF

v_gene: TRBV19
CDR3aa: CASRVSTNTGELFF

v_gene: TRBV4-1
CDR3aa: CASSQPGLAGVLAGELFF

v_gene: TRBV27
CDR3aa: CASSSYRGGGNQPQHF

v_gene: TRBV10-1
CDR3aa: CASLHPLGQPSYNEQFF

v_gene: TRBV18
CDR3aa: CASSSYYSNQPQHF

v_gene: TRBV9
CDR3aa: CASSVVLRDTGPDEQYF

v_gene: TRBV7-8
CDR3aa: CASSPLVGTINTGELFF

v_gene: TRBV4-1
CDR3aa: CASSQRTVRLNEQYF

v_gene: TRBV29-1
CDR3aa: CSVAAAGGYNEQFF

v_gene: TRBV16
CDR3aa: CASSPSTTTLGFF

v_gene: TRBV10-3
CDR3aa: CAISESGGRGKETQYF

v_gene: TRBV29-1
CDR3aa: CSAGAGNYEQYF

v_gene: TRBV11-3
CDR3aa: CASQDRGNEQFF

v_gene: TRBV28
CDR3aa: CASSLRREQYF

v_gene: TRBV28
CDR3aa: CASAYNEQFF

v_gene: TRBV5-1
CDR3aa: CASSGGLAGVYEQYF

v_gene: TRBV7-6
CDR3aa: CASTSGSPANNEQFF

v_gene: TRBV28
CDR3aa: CASRLVGWDGKNIQYF

v_gene: TRBV6-1
CDR3aa: CASRDRAGAGELFF

v_gene: TRBV27
CDR3aa: CASTPATGGRTHTGELFF

v_gene: TRBV15
CDR3aa: CATSRLAGIPPEQYF

v_gene: TRBV5-6
CDR3aa: CASSSTNTGLAASYEQYF

v_gene: TRBV5-4
CDR3aa: CASSLPLAGEQFF

v_gene: TRBV7-3
CDR3aa: CASSIDRRSTGELFF

v_gene: TRBV27
CDR3aa: CASSPPALNTEAFF

v_gene: TRBV19
CDR3aa: CASSIEGVNTEAFF